Listed below are T cell receptor beta chains from one sample, sequenced in a study of blood T cell repertoires in COVID-19. The repertoire was sequenced with immunoSEQ multiplex PCR; TCRdb's copy has only in-frame clones and lacks some. The sample shows 55,000 to 65,000 clones, about 87% of them seen only once. Sequencing was carried out using peripheral blood. All receptors come from a man aged 55 to 69 with active or convalescent COVID-19. The CDR3 runs from the conserved cysteine through the conserved F or W.

j_call | v_call | cdr3_aa
TRBJ2-7 | TRBV29-1 | CSVERQGHTGEQYF
TRBJ2-3 | TRBV9 | CASSAGLAGEWGLGTQYF
TRBJ1-5 | TRBV19 | CASSVRGNQPQHF
TRBJ1-2 | TRBV3-1/TRBV3-2 | CASSQPRGPTGTNYGYTF
TRBJ1-2 | TRBV18 | CASSPSENYGYTF
TRBJ2-1 | TRBV3-1/TRBV3-2 | CASSHVAGGQLGEQFF
TRBJ2-3 | TRBV7-9 | CASSLGLAGSRTDTQYF
TRBJ1-2 | TRBV6-5 | CASRAGTGGGDGYTF
TRBJ2-3 | TRBV9 | CASSGTGGTDTQYF
TRBJ2-7 | TRBV6-2/TRBV6-3 | CASSYPTYEQYF
TRBJ1-5 | TRBV5-5 | CASSKVDSQPQHF